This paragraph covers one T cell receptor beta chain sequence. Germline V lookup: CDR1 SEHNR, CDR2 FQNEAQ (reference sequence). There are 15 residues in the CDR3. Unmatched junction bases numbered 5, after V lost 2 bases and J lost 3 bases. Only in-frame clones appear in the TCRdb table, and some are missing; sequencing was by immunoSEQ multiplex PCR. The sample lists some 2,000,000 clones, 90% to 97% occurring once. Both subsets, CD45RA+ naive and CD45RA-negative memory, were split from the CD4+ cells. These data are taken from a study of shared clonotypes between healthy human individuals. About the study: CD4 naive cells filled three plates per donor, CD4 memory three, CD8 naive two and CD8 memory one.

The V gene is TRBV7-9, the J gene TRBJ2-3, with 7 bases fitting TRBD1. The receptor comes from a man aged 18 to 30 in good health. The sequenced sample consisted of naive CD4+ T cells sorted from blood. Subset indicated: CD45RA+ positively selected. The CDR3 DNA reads TGTGCCAGCAGCTTACGACAGGGTGGTACAGATACGCAGTATTTT. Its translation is CASSLRQGGTDTQYF.